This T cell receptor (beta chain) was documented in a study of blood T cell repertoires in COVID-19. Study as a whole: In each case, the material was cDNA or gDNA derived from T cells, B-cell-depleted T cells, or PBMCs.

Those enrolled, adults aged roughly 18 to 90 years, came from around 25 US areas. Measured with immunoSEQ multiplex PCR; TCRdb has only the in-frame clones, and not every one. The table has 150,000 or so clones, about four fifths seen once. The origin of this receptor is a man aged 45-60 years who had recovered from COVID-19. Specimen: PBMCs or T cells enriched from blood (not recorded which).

CDR3 amino acids: CASSRPPGTAKETQYF. In DNA form, the CDR3 reads TGTGCCAGCAGTCGCCCACCCGGGACAGCTAAAGAGACCCAGTACTTC. The chain links TRBV6-6 to TRBJ2-5, with 7 bases that match TRBD1. CDR3 size: 16 residues. J was trimmed by 3 bases and V by 5 bases; bases with no gene match: 12. Germline V lookup: CDR1 MNHNY, CDR2 SVGAGI (reference sequence).